The T cell receptor (beta chain) described here comes from a study of shared clonotypes between healthy human individuals. General study results and limits: Shared clonotypes across all four donors exceeded non-shared ones in generation probability.

On this clone itself: The antigen remains undetermined.

Trimming pared 8 bases from V and 3 bases from J, leaving 15 bases between. CDR1 and CDR2 (germline): SQVTM, ANQGSEA. The CDR3 sequence is 13 residues long. Libraries were prepared by immunoSEQ multiplex PCR; TCRdb keeps only in-frame clonotypes and omits some of them. The table lists hundreds of thousands of clones, approximately 74% of them singletons. This chain uses TRBV29-1 with TRBJ2-3; tentatively, D is TRBD2 (5 bases). Source material: memory CD4+ T cells sorted from blood. Subset here: CD45RA-negative fraction. This sequence was found in a woman in her 30s in good health. The CDR3 DNA sequence: TGCAGCCCGGACGGTCCGGGGACAGATACGCAGTATTTT. Amino acids: CSPDGPGTDTQYF.